This is a list of T cell receptor beta chains from one sample in a study of control samples from healthy donors and cancer patients. Method: immunoSEQ multiplex PCR; TCRdb's copy keeps in-frame clones and lacks some. The data hold under 150,000 clones, with less than 90% observed a single time. The sequencing sample was made of blood. These receptors came from a woman in her thirties in good health. Each CDR3 is given with its conserved first and last residue.

j_call: TRBJ2-5; v_call: TRBV19; cdr3_aa: CASRSGRGQETQYF
j_call: TRBJ1-2; v_call: TRBV9; cdr3_aa: CASSVAPGNYGYTF
j_call: TRBJ1-2; v_call: TRBV4-2; cdr3_aa: CASSQDTKQVQNYGYTF
j_call: TRBJ1-2; v_call: TRBV11-2; cdr3_aa: CASSPAVVAGYGYTF
j_call: TRBJ1-1; v_call: TRBV27; cdr3_aa: CASSPPQGAGTEAFF
j_call: TRBJ1-2; v_call: TRBV5-6; cdr3_aa: CASSLMTPNYGYTF
j_call: TRBJ1-2; v_call: TRBV28; cdr3_aa: CASSSSRDRVYGYTF
j_call: TRBJ2-7; v_call: TRBV4-2; cdr3_aa: CASSQVSTSSYEQYF
j_call: TRBJ1-2; v_call: TRBV5-4; cdr3_aa: CASSLDPRQPYGYTF
j_call: TRBJ1-1; v_call: TRBV15; cdr3_aa: CATSVRGRDTEAFF
j_call: TRBJ2-2; v_call: TRBV7-3; cdr3_aa: CASSLTGDVNTGELFF
j_call: TRBJ1-3; v_call: TRBV30; cdr3_aa: CAWIGPKDSGNTIYF
j_call: TRBJ1-2; v_call: TRBV5-4; cdr3_aa: CASRNIQERNYGYTF
j_call: TRBJ2-3; v_call: TRBV6-2/TRBV6-3; cdr3_aa: CASSSLSGRLLPGSDTQYF
j_call: TRBJ2-1; v_call: TRBV24-1; cdr3_aa: CATSDLSSGHNEQFF
j_call: TRBJ2-5; v_call: TRBV5-1; cdr3_aa: CASSLVGLAGVETQYF
j_call: TRBJ1-1; v_call: TRBV25-1; cdr3_aa: CASSGGENRDATRREAFF
j_call: TRBJ1-4; v_call: TRBV6-6; cdr3_aa: CASSYGESNEKLFF
j_call: TRBJ1-1; v_call: TRBV7-9; cdr3_aa: CASSLVGTGNTEAFF
j_call: TRBJ2-3; v_call: TRBV3-1/TRBV3-2; cdr3_aa: CASSQGMAGGPRDTQYF
j_call: TRBJ2-1; v_call: TRBV19; cdr3_aa: CASSLIAGGPNNEQFF
j_call: TRBJ2-3; v_call: TRBV6-5; cdr3_aa: CASSLGLGGADTQYF
j_call: TRBJ2-2; v_call: TRBV24-1; cdr3_aa: CATSDSGGQNTGELFF
j_call: TRBJ1-4; v_call: TRBV4-2; cdr3_aa: CASSWMGGTVDEKLFF
j_call: TRBJ2-7; v_call: TRBV2; cdr3_aa: CASEGTSGIQVGEQYF
j_call: TRBJ1-1; v_call: TRBV5-1; cdr3_aa: CASSLSVGNTEAFF
j_call: TRBJ2-1; v_call: TRBV6-5; cdr3_aa: CASSPAAGRHNEQFF
j_call: TRBJ1-4; v_call: TRBV19; cdr3_aa: CASTDRATNEKLFF
j_call: TRBJ2-3; v_call: TRBV5-1; cdr3_aa: CASSLVLAGAPSISTDTQYF
j_call: TRBJ1-4; v_call: TRBV7-9; cdr3_aa: CASSLAGADEKLFF
j_call: TRBJ2-2; v_call: TRBV29-1; cdr3_aa: CSVESEWGTGELFF
j_call: TRBJ2-7; v_call: TRBV7-9; cdr3_aa: CASSLGQTHYEQYF
j_call: TRBJ2-7; v_call: TRBV7-9; cdr3_aa: CASTSQGGEQYF
j_call: TRBJ2-1; v_call: TRBV19; cdr3_aa: CASVAGRGIYNEQFF
j_call: TRBJ1-6; v_call: TRBV9; cdr3_aa: CASSVSGLPANSPLHF
j_call: TRBJ1-4; v_call: TRBV25-1; cdr3_aa: CASRNGGSNEKLFF
j_call: TRBJ1-2; v_call: TRBV27; cdr3_aa: CASSPRTGPYGYTF
j_call: TRBJ2-2; v_call: TRBV4-1; cdr3_aa: CASSRKSSGSPETGELFF
j_call: TRBJ2-2; v_call: TRBV7-3; cdr3_aa: CASSMSLAGVNTGELFF
j_call: TRBJ2-2; v_call: TRBV6-6; cdr3_aa: CASSRGQATNTGELFF
j_call: TRBJ1-1; v_call: TRBV3-1/TRBV3-2; cdr3_aa: CASSHRNTEAFF
j_call: TRBJ2-1; v_call: TRBV5-5; cdr3_aa: CASSPPWGSEAYNEQFF
j_call: TRBJ2-7; v_call: TRBV5-1; cdr3_aa: CASSLIPAGLAGASYEQYF
j_call: TRBJ1-4; v_call: TRBV4-2; cdr3_aa: CASSQTQMGARAGEKLFF
j_call: TRBJ2-7; v_call: TRBV9; cdr3_aa: CASSAEPGLAPYEQYF
j_call: TRBJ2-7; v_call: TRBV5-1; cdr3_aa: CASSPVSGPSYEQYF
j_call: TRBJ2-3; v_call: TRBV9; cdr3_aa: CASSGDPRDWEDTSTDTQYF
j_call: TRBJ1-1; v_call: TRBV21-1; cdr3_aa: CASSPGQVAFF
j_call: TRBJ2-5; v_call: TRBV28; cdr3_aa: CASSLTDPPPRPWEETQYF
j_call: TRBJ1-4; v_call: TRBV3-1/TRBV3-2; cdr3_aa: CASSQVGFAVGLFF
j_call: TRBJ2-7; v_call: TRBV2; cdr3_aa: CASSEAGDPGGNF
j_call: TRBJ1-1; v_call: TRBV28; cdr3_aa: CASSFSVGTEAFF
j_call: TRBJ1-2; v_call: TRBV5-6; cdr3_aa: CASSLVGIPYGYTF
j_call: TRBJ2-2; v_call: TRBV5-1; cdr3_aa: CASSTIRLGDTGELFF
j_call: TRBJ1-5; v_call: TRBV6-5; cdr3_aa: CASRGEDYQPQHF
j_call: TRBJ1-6; v_call: TRBV20-1; cdr3_aa: CSASGTGGLTLHF
j_call: TRBJ2-2; v_call: TRBV20-1; cdr3_aa: CSASWGAAGELFF